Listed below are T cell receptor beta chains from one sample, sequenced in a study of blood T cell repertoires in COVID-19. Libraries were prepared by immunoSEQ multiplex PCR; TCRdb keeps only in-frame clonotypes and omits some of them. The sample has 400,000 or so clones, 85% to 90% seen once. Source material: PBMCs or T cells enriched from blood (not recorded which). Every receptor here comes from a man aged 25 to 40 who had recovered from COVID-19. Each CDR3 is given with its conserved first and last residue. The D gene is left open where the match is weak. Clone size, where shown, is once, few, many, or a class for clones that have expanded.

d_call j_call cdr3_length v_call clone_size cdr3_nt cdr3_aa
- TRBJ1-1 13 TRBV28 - TGTGCCAGCAGTTTTGATATGGCCACTGAAGCTTTCTTT CASSFDMATEAFF
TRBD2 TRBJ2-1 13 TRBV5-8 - TGTGCCAGCGGGGGGGTAGAAGCGAATGAGCAGTTCTTC CASGGVEANEQFF
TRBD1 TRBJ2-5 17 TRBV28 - TGTGCCAGCAGTTTCATCGGGACAGGGTTCGGCGGGGAGACCCAGTACTTC CASSFIGTGFGGETQYF
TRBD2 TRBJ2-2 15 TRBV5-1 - TGCGCCAGCAGATTACTAGCGGGCAACACCGGGGAGCTGTTTTTT CASRLLAGNTGELFF
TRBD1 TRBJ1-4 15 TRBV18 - TGTGCCAGCTCACTTGGACAGGGGAGCGGTGAAAAACTGTTTTTT CASSLGQGSGEKLFF
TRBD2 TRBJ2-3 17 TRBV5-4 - TGTGCCAGCAGCTTTACCGCGACTAGCGGGAGATTAGATACGCAGTATTTT CASSFTATSGRLDTQYF
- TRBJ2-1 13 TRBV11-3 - TGTGCCAGCAGAGGTTTAGCGAGCAATGAGCAGTTCTTC CASRGLASNEQFF
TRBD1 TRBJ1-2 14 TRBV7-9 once TGTGCCAGCAGCTTAGTACAGGGGAATAGTGGCTACACCTTC CASSLVQGNSGYTF
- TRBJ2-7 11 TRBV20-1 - TGCAGTGCTAGTTCAGGCTACGAGCAGTACTTC CSASSGYEQYF
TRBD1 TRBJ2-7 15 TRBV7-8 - TGTGCCAGCAGCTTAGTATTGGCAGGGGGCAACGAGCAGTACTTC CASSLVLAGGNEQYF
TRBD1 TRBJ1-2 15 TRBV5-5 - TGTGCCAGCAGCCCAACGAGGGGGCAGGGCTATGGCTACACCTTC CASSPTRGQGYGYTF
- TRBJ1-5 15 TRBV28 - TGTGCCAGCAGTTTAGGCTTTCAGGGGTATCAGCCCCAGCATTTT CASSLGFQGYQPQHF
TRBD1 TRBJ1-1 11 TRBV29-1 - TGCAGCGTTAGACAGGGGGTGTTAGCTTTCTTT CSVRQGVLAFF
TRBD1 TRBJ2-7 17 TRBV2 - TGTGCCAGCAGGGCCTTCAAGGGACAGGACCAAACCTACGAGCAGTACTTC CASRAFKGQDQTYEQYF
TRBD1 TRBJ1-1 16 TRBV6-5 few TGTGCCAGCAGTTACTCTTCGGGACAGGCGAATACTGAAGCTTTCTTT CASSYSSGQANTEAFF
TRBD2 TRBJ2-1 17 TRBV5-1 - TGCGCCAGCAGCTGGGGCTTCGGGCGGGAGGGCCGCAATGAGCAGTTCTTC CASSWGFGREGRNEQFF
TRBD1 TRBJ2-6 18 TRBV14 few TGTGCCAGCAGCCCTTGGACAGGGAAGAGCTCTGGGGCCAACGTCCTGACTTTC CASSPWTGKSSGANVLTF
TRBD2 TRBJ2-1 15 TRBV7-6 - TGTGCCAGCAGCTTAAAAGCGGGAGGAAGTTATGAGCAGTTCTTC CASSLKAGGSYEQFF
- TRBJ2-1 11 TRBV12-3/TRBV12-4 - TGTGCCAGCAGTCTCTACAATGAGCAGTTCTTC CASSLYNEQFF
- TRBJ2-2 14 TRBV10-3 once TGTGCCATCAGTGAGCATACAGCCCCAGGGGAGCTGTTTTTT CAISEHTAPGELFF
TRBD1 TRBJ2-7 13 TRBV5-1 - TGCGCCAGCAGCCGTTCGACAGGGTACGAGCAGTACTTC CASSRSTGYEQYF
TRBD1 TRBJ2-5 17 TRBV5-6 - TGTGCCAGCAGCTCATACCGGGACAGACCGTACCAAGAGACCCAGTACTTC CASSSYRDRPYQETQYF
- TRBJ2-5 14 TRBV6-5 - TGTGCCAGCAGTCTCCAGCAGGCGGGGGAGACCCAGTACTTC CASSLQQAGETQYF
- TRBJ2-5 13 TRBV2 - TGTGCCAGCAGTGGCGACAGAGAAGAGACCCAGTACTTC CASSGDREETQYF
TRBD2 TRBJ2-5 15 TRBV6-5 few TGTGCCAGCAGGACCCTAGCGGGAGTGCAAGAGACCCAGTACTTC CASRTLAGVQETQYF
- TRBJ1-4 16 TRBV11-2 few TGTGCCAGCAGCTTAGGGGACCTGGGAGGTAATGAAAAACTGTTTTTT CASSLGDLGGNEKLFF
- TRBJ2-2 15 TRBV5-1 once TGCGCCAGCAGCTTGGTGGCAGGGGAAGCCGGGGAGCTGTTTTTT CASSLVAGEAGELFF